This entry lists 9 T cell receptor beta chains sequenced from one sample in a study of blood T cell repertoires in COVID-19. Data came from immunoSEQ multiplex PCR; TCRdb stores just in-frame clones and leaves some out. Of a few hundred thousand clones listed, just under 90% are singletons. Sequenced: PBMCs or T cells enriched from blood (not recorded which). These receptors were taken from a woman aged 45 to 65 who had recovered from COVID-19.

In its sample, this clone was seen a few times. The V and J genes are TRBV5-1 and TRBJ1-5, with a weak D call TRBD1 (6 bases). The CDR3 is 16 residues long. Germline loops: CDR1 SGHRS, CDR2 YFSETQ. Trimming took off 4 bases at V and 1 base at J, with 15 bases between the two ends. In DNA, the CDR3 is TGCGCCAGCAGCCCCGTAGGGGGAGCCAGCAATCAGCCCCAGCATTTT. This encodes CASSPVGGASNQPQHF.

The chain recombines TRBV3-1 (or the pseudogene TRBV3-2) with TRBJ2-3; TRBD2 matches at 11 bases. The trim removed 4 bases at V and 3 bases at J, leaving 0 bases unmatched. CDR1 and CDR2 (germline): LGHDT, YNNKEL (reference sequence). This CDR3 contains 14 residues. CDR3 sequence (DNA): TGTGCCAGCAGCCGACTAGCGGGGACAGATACGCAGTATTTT. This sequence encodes CASSRLAGTDTQYF.

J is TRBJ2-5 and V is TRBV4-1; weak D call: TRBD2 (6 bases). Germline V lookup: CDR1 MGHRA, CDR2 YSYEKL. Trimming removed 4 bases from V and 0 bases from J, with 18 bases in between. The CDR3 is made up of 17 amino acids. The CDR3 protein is CASSPSGDLVYQETQYF. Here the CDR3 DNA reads TGCGCCAGCAGCCCGTCGGGGGACCTCGTATACCAAGAGACCCAGTACTTC.

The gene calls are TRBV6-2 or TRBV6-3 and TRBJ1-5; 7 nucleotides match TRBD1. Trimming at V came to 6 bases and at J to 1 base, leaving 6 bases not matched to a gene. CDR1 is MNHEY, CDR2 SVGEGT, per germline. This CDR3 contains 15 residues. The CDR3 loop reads CASSLDRVSNQPQHF. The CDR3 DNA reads TGTGCCAGCAGCCTCGACAGGGTAAGCAATCAGCCCCAGCATTTT.

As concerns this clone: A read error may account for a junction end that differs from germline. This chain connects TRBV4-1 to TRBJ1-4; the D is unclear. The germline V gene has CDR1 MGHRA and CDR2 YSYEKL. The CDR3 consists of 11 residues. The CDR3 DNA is TGCGCCAGCAGTCAAGGGTTAGAACTGTTTTTT. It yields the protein CASSQGLELFF.

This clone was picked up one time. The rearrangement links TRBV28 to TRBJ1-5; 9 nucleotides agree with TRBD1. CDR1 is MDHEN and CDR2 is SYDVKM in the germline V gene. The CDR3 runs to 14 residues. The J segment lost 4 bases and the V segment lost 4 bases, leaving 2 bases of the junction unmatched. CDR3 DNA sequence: TGTGCCAGCAGTTGGGACAGGGTTAATCAGCCCCAGCATTTT. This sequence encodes CASSWDRVNQPQHF.

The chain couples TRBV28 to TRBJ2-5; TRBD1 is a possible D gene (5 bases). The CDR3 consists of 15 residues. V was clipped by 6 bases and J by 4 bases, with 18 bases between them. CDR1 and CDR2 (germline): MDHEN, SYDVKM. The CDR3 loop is CASSRQTPMGETQYF. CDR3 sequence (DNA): TGTGCCAGCAGCCGACAGACCCCGATGGGAGAGACCCAGTACTTC. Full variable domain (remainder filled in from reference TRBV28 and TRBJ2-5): DVKVTQSSRYLVKRTGEKVFLECVQDMDHENMFWYRQDPGLGLRLIYFSYDVKMKEKGDIPEGYSVSREKKERFSLILESASTNQTSMYLCASSRQTPMGETQYFGPGTRLLVL.

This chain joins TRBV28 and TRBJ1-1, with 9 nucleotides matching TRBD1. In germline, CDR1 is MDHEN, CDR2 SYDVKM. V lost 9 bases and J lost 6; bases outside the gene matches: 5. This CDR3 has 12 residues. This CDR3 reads CARRQGGPEAFF. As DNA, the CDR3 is TGTGCCAGGAGACAGGGGGGACCTGAAGCTTTCTTT.

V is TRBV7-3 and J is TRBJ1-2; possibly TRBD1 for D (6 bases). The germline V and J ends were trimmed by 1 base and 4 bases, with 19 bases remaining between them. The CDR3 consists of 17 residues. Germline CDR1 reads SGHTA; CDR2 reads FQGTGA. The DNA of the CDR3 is TGTGCCAGCAGCTTAAATGGTTCATTCGCAGGGGTCTATGGCTACACCTTC. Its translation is CASSLNGSFAGVYGYTF.